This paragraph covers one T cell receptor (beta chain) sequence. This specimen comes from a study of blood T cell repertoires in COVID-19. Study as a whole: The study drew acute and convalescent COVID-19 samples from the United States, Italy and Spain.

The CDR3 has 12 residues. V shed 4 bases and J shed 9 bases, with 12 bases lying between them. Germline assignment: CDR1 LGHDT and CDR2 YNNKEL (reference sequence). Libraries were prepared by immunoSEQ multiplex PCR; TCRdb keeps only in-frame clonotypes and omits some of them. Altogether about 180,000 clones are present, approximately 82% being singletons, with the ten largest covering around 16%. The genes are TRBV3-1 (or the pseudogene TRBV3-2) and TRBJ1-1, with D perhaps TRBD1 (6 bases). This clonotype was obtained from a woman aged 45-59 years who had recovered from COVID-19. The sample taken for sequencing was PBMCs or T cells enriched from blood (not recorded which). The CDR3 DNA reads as TGTGCCAGCAGCCTAGGACAGACCCAAGCTTTCTTT. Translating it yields CASSLGQTQAFF.